This T cell receptor (beta chain) was observed in a study of blood T cells in healthy people across ages. Sample-barcoded 5' priming and a J-beta primer mix drove a second PCR of roughly 6 to 12 cycles. A tag from a template-switch adaptor with 12 random nucleotides marked each cDNA molecule. Via MiXCR, TCRdb re-called the 5' RACE reads, giving one row per CDR3 protein. Of roughly 1,800,000 distinct CDR3 sequences listed, just under 50% are singletons. Overall study results and limits: Strong correlation was found linking TCR beta diversity to naive T cell percentage. Naive and antigen-experienced cells were not separated, limiting conclusive comparison.

Collection of ten milliliters of peripheral blood was performed for each donor. Turning to this clonotype: As yet, its antigen is unknown.

The germline gives CDR1 MNHEY, CDR2 SVGEGT. V was trimmed by 2 bases and J by 8 bases, leaving 19 bases between them. The CDR3 extends over 16 amino acids. Source material: blood. This chain connects TRBV6-2 or TRBV6-3 to TRBJ2-1, with a tentative D call TRBD1 (6 bases). The clonotype originates from a woman in her thirties or forties in good health. Written as DNA, the CDR3 is TGTGCCAGCAGTTACGGTGGGGGCACCGGATCCGATGAGCAGTTCTTC. This translates into CASSYGGGTGSDEQFF.